These T cell receptor beta chains were read from a single sample in a study of blood T cell repertoires in COVID-19. Assay: immunoSEQ multiplex PCR; the TCRdb copy retains only in-frame clones and omits some. This table has 130,000 or so clones, approximately 86% appearing once. The sequencing input was peripheral blood. Source of these receptors: a woman aged 45-65 years who had recovered from COVID-19. Both conserved end residues are part of each CDR3. Fields, in order: J gene, V gene, clone size, D gene, CDR3 DNA, CDR3 protein. A D gene is named only where the DNA matches it firmly. Clone size, where shown, is once, few, many, or a class for clones that have expanded.

>TRBJ2-3|TRBV25-1|-|TRBD2
TGTGCCAGCAGTGAATGGCGGGGGGACACAGATACGCAGTATTTT
CASSEWRGDTDTQYF
>TRBJ2-1|TRBV24-1|-|TRBD2
TGTGCCACCAGTGATGATGGGACTAGCGGGACTTACAATGAGCAGTTCTTC
CATSDDGTSGTYNEQFF
>TRBJ1-3|TRBV11-2|many|-
TGTGCCAGCAGCCAATTTCAACCCTATCCTAGCTCTGGAAACACCATATATTTT
CASSQFQPYPSSGNTIYF
>TRBJ2-7|TRBV5-6|-|TRBD2
TGTGCCAGCAGCCTAAGGACTAGCGGGCCGGGGGAGCAGTACTTC
CASSLRTSGPGEQYF
>TRBJ2-5|TRBV2|-|-
TGTGCCAGCAGTGTTGGTGCAGGGCCTCAAGAGACCCAGTACTTC
CASSVGAGPQETQYF
>TRBJ1-4|TRBV30|once|TRBD1
TGTGCCTGGAGTGTAGTTGGGACAGTCGAGGGGGAAAAACTGTTTTTT
CAWSVVGTVEGEKLFF
>TRBJ2-4|TRBV19|once|-
TGTGCCAGTTCGGACTACACGGAAAACATTCAGTACTTC
CASSDYTENIQYF
>TRBJ1-1|TRBV7-3|-|-
TGTGCCAGCAGCTTATCCGGGATTAGGGACACTGAAGCTTTCTTT
CASSLSGIRDTEAFF
>TRBJ2-6|TRBV9|once|-
TGTGCCAGCAGCGTAAGCAGGGGCGCCAGCTCTGGGGCCAACGTCCTGACTTTC
CASSVSRGASSGANVLTF
>TRBJ1-3|TRBV2|-|-
TGTGCCAGCAGTGAATATAGCGGGACCCCTCTATATTTT
CASSEYSGTPLYF
>TRBJ1-4|TRBV3-1/TRBV3-2|-|-
TGTGCCAGCAGCCAACACAGGGTTTCTGCAACTAATGAAAAACTGTTTTTT
CASSQHRVSATNEKLFF
>TRBJ2-7|TRBV27|-|-
TGTGCCAGCAGTTTAAAGGGAGTCGGGGGATACTACGAGCAGTACTTC
CASSLKGVGGYYEQYF
>TRBJ1-2|TRBV3-1/TRBV3-2|-|-
TGTGCCAGCAGCCAAGTGGCTCATGGCTACACCTTC
CASSQVAHGYTF
>TRBJ2-2|TRBV18|-|TRBD1
TGTGCCAGCTCACCGTGGACAGGGAACACCGGGGAGCTGTTTTTT
CASSPWTGNTGELFF
>TRBJ1-3|TRBV19|once|TRBD1
TGTGCCAGTCTTGGGAGACAGGGCACGGGAAACACCATATATTTT
CASLGRQGTGNTIYF
>TRBJ1-5|TRBV3-1/TRBV3-2|-|-
TGTGCCAGCAGCCAAGCGATTGCGGTACAGCCCCAGCATTTT
CASSQAIAVQPQHF
>TRBJ2-2|TRBV21-1|many|-
TGTGCCAGCAGCAAAAGGGGGCTTGTTGGGGGAGCTAGCACCGGGGAGCTGTTTTTT
CASSKRGLVGGASTGELFF
>TRBJ2-5|TRBV2|-|-
TGTGCCACCAAGCGAGGAATCCAAGAGACCCAGTACTTC
CATKRGIQETQYF
>TRBJ2-7|TRBV7-2|few|TRBD2
TGTGCCAGCAGCTTAAGGCCAGCGGGAGTCGCCCTCGAGCAGTACTTC
CASSLRPAGVALEQYF
>TRBJ2-1|TRBV11-2|-|TRBD2
TGTGCCAGCAGCCTGCGAAGCATATTAGCGGGGGGGCTTCGGCAGTTCTTC
CASSLRSILAGGLRQFF
>TRBJ2-1|TRBV20-1|-|TRBD1
TGCAGTGCTAGTGACCCGGGACAGGGGTACAATGAGCAGTTCTTC
CSASDPGQGYNEQFF
>TRBJ1-4|TRBV5-6|-|TRBD1
TGTGCCAGCAGACCTTGGACAGGGGCAAAACTGTTTTTT
CASRPWTGAKLFF
>TRBJ2-2|TRBV5-8|-|TRBD1
TGTGCCAGCAGCTTAGGACAGGGGGACACCGGGGAGCTGTTTTTT
CASSLGQGDTGELFF
>TRBJ2-7|TRBV11-3|-|TRBD1
TGTGCCAGCAGCTTGGATAGGGGGCTCTACGAGCAGTACTTC
CASSLDRGLYEQYF
>TRBJ2-5|TRBV6-2/TRBV6-3|-|TRBD1
TGTGCCAGCAGCCAACGGGACAGGGCAGGGGAGACCCAGTACTTC
CASSQRDRAGETQYF